The text below deals with one TCR beta chain. This sample was taken from a study of shared clonotypes between healthy human individuals. Trimming left V 1 base short and J 4 bases short, with 12 bases between. The CDR3 totals 15 residues. From germline, CDR1 is SGHDT and CDR2 YYEEEE. The protocol was immunoSEQ multiplex PCR, while the TCRdb copy is restricted to in-frame clones and leaves out a portion. The sample has 1,500,000 or so clones, about 98.5% seen once; the top ten hold about 0.34%. The receptor's source is a man between 25 and 39 years old in good health. Sequences were obtained from naive CD4+ T cells sorted from blood. Subset described: CD45RA+ positively selected. This chain uses TRBV5-6 with TRBJ1-5; D possibly corresponds to TRBD1 (5 bases). The CDR3 coding sequence is TGTGCCAGCAGCTTGTGGGGCAGGAAGAATCAGCCCCAGCATTTT. Translation gives CASSLWGRKNQPQHF.